Below are 12 T cell receptor beta chains sequenced from a single sample in a study of blood T cell repertoires in COVID-19. Repertoires were generated with immunoSEQ multiplex PCR, while TCRdb's copy carries only in-frame clones and drops some. The sample lists 150,000 or so clones; 80% to 90% were seen once. Sequenced material: peripheral blood. The source of these receptors is a woman aged 70-85 years with acute or convalescent COVID-19.

The rearrangement joins TRBV7-2 to TRBJ1-2; perhaps TRBD1 as D (6 bases). The CDR3 covers 14 residues. Trimming removed 5 bases at V and 4 bases at J, with 14 bases between. CDR1 and CDR2 (germline): SGHTA, FQGNSA. CDR3 region: CASSKNRDPYGYTF. CDR3 DNA: TGTGCCAGCAGCAAAAACAGGGATCCCTATGGCTACACCTTC.

Concerning this clone: Additional DNA sequences in this sample encode the identical CDR3. The chain couples TRBV5-6 to TRBJ2-7, with 9 bases aligning to TRBD1. Germline loops: CDR1 SGHDT, CDR2 YYEEEE. The CDR3 spans 14 residues. Trimming at V came to 0 bases and at J to 2 bases, leaving 0 bases not matched to a gene. CDR3 DNA: TGTGCCAGCAGCTTGGGACAGGGGGCCTACGAGCAGTACTTC. Translation: CASSLGQGAYEQYF. The entire variable domain, with the rest obtained from reference TRBV5-6 and TRBJ2-7, is as follows: DAGVTQSPTHLIKTRGQQVTLRCSPKSGHDTVSWYQQALGQGPQFIFQYYEEEERQRGNFPDRFSGHQFPNYSSELNVNALLLGDSALYLCASSLGQGAYEQYFGPGTRLTVT.

This clone was picked up one time. V and J are TRBV29-1 and TRBJ2-5; 8 positions agree with TRBD2. V shed 7 bases, J shed 2 bases, and the junction held 12 bases outside the gene matches. This CDR3 region has 15 residues. Germline lookup yields CDR1 SQVTM and CDR2 ANQGSEA. CDR3 in amino acids: CSAKGTSGDQETQYF. CDR3 nucleotide sequence: TGCAGCGCCAAGGGAACTAGCGGAGATCAAGAGACCCAGTACTTC.

The genes are TRBV5-8 and TRBJ2-1; 12 nucleotides align to TRBD2. The germline CDR1 and CDR2 sequences are SGHTS and YDEGEE. This CDR3 is 20 amino acids long. The J segment lost 6 bases and the V segment lost 2 bases, leaving 18 bases of the junction unmatched. CDR3: CASSFYQARKLAGGFNEQFF. The CDR3 DNA reads TGTGCCAGCAGCTTCTATCAGGCCCGGAAACTAGCGGGAGGTTTCAATGAGCAGTTCTTC.

The gene calls are TRBV7-8 and TRBJ2-2; 7 nucleotides line up with TRBD1. CDR1 and CDR2 (germline): SGHVS, FQNEAQ. The CDR3 sequence is 14 residues long. Losses at the gene ends were 1 base for V and 7 bases for J; bases not matched to a gene: 3. The CDR3 loop reads CASSLGQGYGELFF. The CDR3 DNA follows: TGTGCCAGCAGCTTAGGACAGGGCTACGGGGAGCTGTTTTTT.

The gene calls are TRBV25-1 and TRBJ1-2, with 11 bases matching TRBD1. This CDR3 comprises 14 residues. Germline V CDR1 and CDR2: MGHDK, SYGVNS. After removal of 4 bases from V and 7 bases from J, the junction contained 5 bases not matched to a gene. This chain's CDR3 is CASSAPGQGVGYTF. CDR3 in DNA: TGTGCCAGCAGTGCCCCGGGACAGGGGGTTGGCTACACCTTC.

The chain uses TRBV5-1 and TRBJ2-1, with 9 bases matching TRBD1. Trimming removed 4 bases from V and 7 bases from J; junction bases left unmatched: 18. The germline CDR1 and CDR2 sequences are SGHRS and YFSETQ. The length of the CDR3 is 18 residues. The CDR3 region has the DNA TGCGCCAGCAGCGTAACAGGGGGCCCGAATAAAATCCAAAATGAGCAGTTCTTC. This encodes CASSVTGGPNKIQNEQFF.

This clone has more than one count but fewer than ten. V is TRBV11-2 and J is TRBJ1-4; a possible D gene is TRBD1 (5 bases). Trimming shortened V by 1 base and J by 7 bases, and 13 bases separated the two germline ends. Germline assignment: CDR1 SGHAT and CDR2 FQNNGV. This CDR3 is built from 15 residues. The CDR3 here is CASSLVGGYSEKLFF. The DNA for the CDR3 is TGTGCCAGCAGCTTAGTCGGGGGGTACAGTGAAAAACTGTTTTTT.

The chain uses TRBV19 and TRBJ2-1; a possible D gene is TRBD2 (5 bases). The V and J ends lost 2 bases and 4 bases respectively, with 9 bases between them. Germline V gene lookup returns CDR1 LNHDA and CDR2 SQIVND (reference sequence). The CDR3 runs 14 residues. The CDR3 coding sequence is TGTGCCAGTAGTATAAGCTGGGAGTACAATGAGCAGTTCTTC. It codes for CASSISWEYNEQFF.

Here the CDR3 DNA reads TGTGCCAGCAGCCCTTTGGTATCGGCGGGAACTGATACGCAGTATTTT. This translates into CASSPLVSAGTDTQYF. V usage is TRBV11-2 and J usage is TRBJ2-3; D is possibly TRBD2 (6 bases). Germline lookup yields CDR1 SGHAT and CDR2 FQNNGV. CDR3 length: 16 residues. The germline V and J ends were trimmed by 5 bases and 6 bases, with 21 bases remaining between them.

Regarding this clone: This specimen includes other DNA sequences encoding the same CDR3. The rearrangement links TRBV5-1 to TRBJ1-3; D may be TRBD1 (5 bases). The V end lost 0 bases, the J end lost 0 bases, and 7 bases lay between the germline ends. CDR1 and CDR2 (germline): SGHRS, YFSETQ. This CDR3 is 15 amino acids long. The CDR3 sequence is CASSLGGGSGNTIYF. In DNA, the CDR3 is TGCGCCAGCAGCTTGGGCGGGGGCTCTGGAAACACCATATATTTT.

V usage is TRBV19 and J usage is TRBJ2-7; no clear D gene. Germline V gene data show CDR1 as LNHDA and CDR2 as SQIVND (reference sequence). The CDR3 spans 14 residues. V lost 6 bases to trimming and J lost 4 bases, with 16 bases between them. CDR3 bases: TGTGCCAGTAGCTTCTCCTTACGGTGGTACGAGCAGTACTTC. Translating it yields CASSFSLRWYEQYF.